This entry concerns a single T cell receptor beta chain. This table comes from immunoSEQ multiplex PCR, and its TCRdb copy is limited to in-frame clones, with some not included. The sample records 200,000 or so clones, approximately 70% being singletons. The V gene's germline CDR1 is LNHNV and CDR2 YYDKDF (reference sequence). CDR3 length: 15 residues. The V and J ends lost 3 bases and 5 bases respectively, with 14 bases between them. This record comes from a study of cytotoxic CD8 clonotypes in ibrutinib-treated CLL. This chain connects TRBV15 to TRBJ1-3, with a possible D match to TRBD1 (5 bases). The specimen was PBMCs, collected after 12 months of ibrutinib treatment. The receptor comes from a human donor with chronic lymphocytic leukemia. In DNA form, the CDR3 reads TGTGCCACCAGCAGGGGGGGAACAGGAAGAAACACCATATATTTT. It yields the protein CATSRGGTGRNTIYF.